Listed below are T cell receptor beta chains from one sample, sequenced in a study of T cells expressing NK-cell markers. TCRdb re-called the 5' RACE reads and gives one entry per CDR3 protein, without DNA. Its clone listing holds almost 450,000 distinct CDR3 sequences. Material: blood T cells: a sorted CD56 or NKG2C T cell subset, CD4+ or CD8+ T cells, or bulk PBMC T cells (not recorded which). All receptors derive from a woman between 18 and 70 years old in good health. The CDR3 runs from the conserved cysteine through the conserved F or W. The order of the fields is J gene, V gene, CDR3 protein.

>TRBJ2-1|TRBV14
CASSPNGRKLGDEQFF
>TRBJ1-1|TRBV7-2
CASSIGQGGNTEAFF
>TRBJ2-3|TRBV9
CASSVGAGVGTDTQYF
>TRBJ2-2|TRBV20-1
CSAPNVGHTGELFF
>TRBJ1-2|TRBV7-2
CASSLVSDYGYTF
>TRBJ1-1|TRBV20-1
CSARRSGTLKTEAFF
>TRBJ1-1|TRBV27
CASSSRGWNTEAFF
>TRBJ1-2|TRBV7-8
CASSLSGSSGYTF
>TRBJ2-3|TRBV11-1
CASSLRDRGLQDTQYF
>TRBJ1-5|TRBV20-1
CSANRDRVVSQPQHF
>TRBJ2-7|TRBV12-3/TRBV12-4
CASSPRLAGGPYEQYF
>TRBJ1-5|TRBV7-6
CASSLVGDSNQPQHF
>TRBJ2-3|TRBV7-2
CASSFSPQITDTQYF
>TRBJ1-5|TRBV18
CASSPPGQGQPQHF
>TRBJ1-5|TRBV18
CASSPGPQPQHF
>TRBJ1-5|TRBV12-3/TRBV12-4
CASSSQGSQPQHF
>TRBJ2-3|TRBV4-3
CASSQAIWQDSTDTQYF
>TRBJ2-1|TRBV25-1
CAVRADYSYNEQFF
>TRBJ2-4|TRBV7-2
CASSLGSGTKNIQYF
>TRBJ2-1|TRBV20-1
CSARDDGRLWSSYNEQFF